This T cell receptor beta chain is drawn from a study of T cells in Graves' hyperthyroidism and ophthalmopathy. As for the study in general: Specimen type is peripheral blood, collected at initial diagnosis prior to any treatment. Study results and limitations: Progression to ophthalmopathy was predicted a median of 6.5 months early. Researchers report that a 13 V-J model separated ophthalmopathy from stable hyperthyroidism.

This CDR3 contains 16 residues. With V trimmed by 6 bases and J by 4 bases, 11 bases remained unmatched. Germline CDR1 is MDHEN and CDR2 is SYDVKM. Ten or more counts support this clonotype. Its matching antigen is unknown. The CDR3 regions of TCR beta were amplified from RNA transcripts. First-round RT-PCR with HTBI primers amplified the TCR CDR3 region. TCRdb redid the calling of the multiplex PCR reads with MiXCR, one entry per CDR3 protein. The sample has roughly 280,000 distinct CDR3 sequences; roughly 22% are singletons. This TCR came from a man aged 25-45 years with Graves' ophthalmopathy. The J gene is TRBJ1-1, the V gene TRBV28; 10 positions agree with TRBD1. The specimen sequenced was blood. CDR3 sequence: CASRPGQGGGVTEAFF. The CDR3 DNA sequence: TGTGCCAGCAGACCCGGACAGGGGGGTGGTGTCACTGAAGCTTTCTTT.